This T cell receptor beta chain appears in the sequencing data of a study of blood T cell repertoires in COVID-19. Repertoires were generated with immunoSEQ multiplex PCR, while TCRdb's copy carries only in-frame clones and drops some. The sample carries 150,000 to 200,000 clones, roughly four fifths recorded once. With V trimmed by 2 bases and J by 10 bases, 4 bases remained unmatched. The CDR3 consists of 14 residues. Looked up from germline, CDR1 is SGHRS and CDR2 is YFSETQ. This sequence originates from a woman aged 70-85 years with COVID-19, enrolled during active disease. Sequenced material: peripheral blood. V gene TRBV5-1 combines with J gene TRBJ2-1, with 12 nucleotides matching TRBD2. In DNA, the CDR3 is TGCGCCAGCAGCTTACGGACTAGCGGGGAGGAGCAGTTCTTC. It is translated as CASSLRTSGEEQFF.